The 27 T cell receptor beta chains below all came from one sample that was sequenced in a study of blood T cell repertoires in COVID-19. Libraries were prepared by immunoSEQ multiplex PCR; TCRdb keeps only in-frame clonotypes and omits some of them. The table has 250,000 or so clones, roughly 88% seen once. Sequencing input: PBMCs or T cells enriched from blood (not recorded which). These receptors all stem from a woman aged 45 to 65 who had recovered from COVID-19.

This clone was observed a few times. The gene calls are TRBV7-2 and TRBJ2-1; 11 bases are shared with TRBD1. With 1 base clipped from V and 2 bases from J, the junction kept 4 bases outside the gene matches. The CDR3 covers 17 residues. Germline-derived CDR1 and CDR2 are SGHTA and FQGNSA. The CDR3 region has the DNA TGTGCCAGCAGCTTAGTATCGGGACAGGGGGCCTACAATGAGCAGTTCTTC. It yields the protein CASSLVSGQGAYNEQFF.

The J gene is TRBJ1-3, the V gene TRBV5-1; D remains unclear. The CDR3 totals 16 residues. Germline lookup yields CDR1 SGHRS and CDR2 YFSETQ. Between the trimmed V and J ends, which lost 2 bases and 0 bases, there was a span of 12 bases. CDR3 in DNA: TGCGCCAGCAGCTTTACAGTTGGGAGCTCTGGAAACACCATATATTTT. It codes for CASSFTVGSSGNTIYF.

The chain combines TRBV4-1 with TRBJ1-6; possibly TRBD1 for D (5 bases). This CDR3 has 16 amino acids. Germline-derived CDR1 and CDR2 are MGHRA and YSYEKL. Trimming removed 4 bases at V and 8 bases at J, with 18 bases between. CDR3 in DNA: TGCGCCAGCAGCCCTCGACCGACAGAGCGGGATTCACCCCTCCACTTT. Translated: CASSPRPTERDSPLHF.

The V and J genes are TRBV11-2 and TRBJ2-7; D perhaps matches TRBD2 (6 bases). CDR3 length equals 13 residues. The germline gives CDR1 SGHAT, CDR2 FQNNGV. V dropped 1 base and J dropped 11 bases, with 15 bases sitting between them. CDR3 nucleotide sequence: TGTGCCAGCAGCTTAGCGGGGGTGGGGAAGGAGTACTTC. Protein product: CASSLAGVGKEYF.

This clone was counted once. The CDR3 loop is CASSRGWGNLNSPLHF. The CDR3 DNA sequence: TGTGCCAGCAGCCGGGGGTGGGGCAACCTTAATTCACCCCTCCACTTT. This rearrangement joins TRBV11-2 to TRBJ1-6; D perhaps matches TRBD1 (5 bases). The CDR3 consists of 16 residues. Germline V gene lookup returns CDR1 SGHAT and CDR2 FQNNGV. Trimming took 5 bases from V and 6 from J, leaving 17 bases between them.

The chain recombines TRBV3-1 (or the pseudogene TRBV3-2) with TRBJ2-1, with a weak D call TRBD2 (5 bases). This CDR3 region has 14 residues. Germline values: CDR1 LGHDT, CDR2 YNNKEL (reference sequence). Trimming took 2 bases from V and 7 from J, leaving 12 bases between them. CDR3 sequence (DNA): TGTGCCAGCAGCCAATTCGGGCTAGCTAATGAGCAGTTCTTC. Protein product: CASSQFGLANEQFF.

The genes are TRBV19 and TRBJ2-5; 7 nucleotides agree with TRBD2. After removal of 10 bases from V and 5 bases from J, the junction contained 10 bases not matched to a gene. The germline V gene encodes CDR1 LNHDA and CDR2 SQIVND (reference sequence). This CDR3 is built from 13 residues. The CDR3 region has the DNA TGTGCCACTGTCGGGGGGTTAAGTGAGACCCAGTACTTC. Amino acids: CATVGGLSETQYF.

V is TRBV28 and J is TRBJ1-5; D remains unclear. CDR1 is MDHEN, CDR2 SYDVKM, per germline. The CDR3 spans 15 residues. Trimming stripped 5 bases from V and 5 bases from J, with 16 bases between. The CDR3 is CASSPQRGGDQPQHF. The DNA for the CDR3 is TGTGCCAGCAGTCCCCAGCGGGGTGGAGATCAGCCCCAGCATTTT. The full variable domain, in which reference TRBV28 and TRBJ1-5 provide the parts outside the CDR3, is DVKVTQSSRYLVKRTGEKVFLECVQDMDHENMFWYRQDPGLGLRLIYFSYDVKMKEKGDIPEGYSVSREKKERFSLILESASTNQTSMYLCASSPQRGGDQPQHFGDGTRLSIL.

This clone has just one count. The rearrangement uses TRBV7-8 and TRBJ1-5; 7 positions match TRBD1. The junction had 11 bases not matched to a gene; V was cut back by 5 bases and J by 7 bases. CDR3 length: 15 residues. In germline, CDR1 is SGHVS, CDR2 FQNEAQ. The CDR3, as DNA: TGTGCCAGCAGCCATACAGGGGTTTGGAGCCAGCCCCAGCATTTT. Its protein product is CASSHTGVWSQPQHF. Variable domain in full (rest from reference TRBV7-8 and TRBJ1-5): GAGVSQSPRYKVAKRGQDVALRCDPISGHVSLFWYQQALGQGPEFLTYFQNEAQLDKSGLPSDRFFAERPEGSVSTLKIQRTQQEDSAVYLCASSHTGVWSQPQHFGDGTRLSIL.

Notes on this clone: Other DNA sequences within the sample encode an identical CDR3. This sequence joins TRBV5-1 and TRBJ1-1; 8 bases match TRBD1. This CDR3 contains 14 residues. With V trimmed by 4 bases and J by 1 base, 3 bases remained unmatched. The germline gives CDR1 SGHRS, CDR2 YFSETQ. CDR3 coding DNA: TGCGCCAGCAGCAGTGGACAGGGGAACACTGAAGCTTTCTTT. The encoded protein is CASSSGQGNTEAFF.

This rearrangement joins TRBV4-1 to TRBJ1-2, with D possibly TRBD1 on 5 matching bases. Trimming cost V 1 base and J 8 bases, with 14 bases left between them. Germline-derived CDR1 and CDR2 are MGHRA and YSYEKL. CDR3 length equals 14 residues. Written as DNA, the CDR3 is TGCGCCAGCAGCCAAGTCGGGGGTCTCGGGGGCTACACCTTC. Translating gives CASSQVGGLGGYTF.

V usage is TRBV6-6 and J usage is TRBJ1-6; 7 bases line up with TRBD1. Trimming cost V 0 bases and J 7 bases; bases outside gene matches: 6. The CDR3 loop spans 16 amino acids. Germline CDR1 and CDR2: MNHNY and SVGAGI (reference sequence). Here the CDR3 reads CASSYSGGGGNSPLHF. CDR3 sequence (DNA): TGTGCCAGCAGTTACTCAGGAGGGGGCGGGAATTCACCCCTCCACTTT.

The chain links TRBV23-1 to TRBJ1-1, with unresolved D. TRBV23-1 is identified as an open reading frame with a role that is uncertain. V lost 0 bases and J lost 0, with 8 bases in between. CDR3 length: 15 amino acids. Here the CDR3 DNA reads TGCGCCAGCAGTCAATCTCCCCACTTGAACACTGAAGCTTTCTTT. This codes for CASSQSPHLNTEAFF.

The chain uses TRBV6-5 and TRBJ1-2; no reliable D call. The CDR3 runs 11 residues. V dropped 4 bases and J dropped 11 bases, with 11 bases sitting between them. Germline V gives CDR1 MNHEY, CDR2 SVGAGI. The CDR3, as DNA: TGTGCCAGCAGTTCGGGTTCTGGGTACACCTTC. This encodes CASSSGSGYTF.

The chain is built from TRBV5-1 and TRBJ1-1, with a tentative D call TRBD1 (5 bases). The CDR3 covers 15 residues. The V end was cut by 1 base, the J end by 10 bases, with 20 bases between. CDR1 SGHRS and CDR2 YFSETQ come from the germline V gene. CDR3 in DNA: TGCGCCAGCAGCTTGAACCCACCCGGGGGACGCGGAGCTTTCTTT. Its translation: CASSLNPPGGRGAFF.

The chain combines TRBV5-1 with TRBJ1-2, with D possibly TRBD1 on 5 matching bases. Between the trimmed V and J ends, which lost 4 bases and 1 base, there was a span of 14 bases. The CDR3 consists of 15 residues. Looked up from germline, CDR1 is SGHRS and CDR2 is YFSETQ. Here the CDR3 reads CASSKQGLNNYGYTF. CDR3 coding DNA: TGCGCCAGCAGCAAGCAGGGTCTAAATAACTATGGCTACACCTTC.

The table lists this clone with a count of one. The genes are TRBV4-3 and TRBJ1-2, with 8 bases lining up with TRBD1. V dropped 3 bases and J dropped 7; count of bases not matched to a gene: 7. There are 14 residues in the CDR3. Germline V CDR1 and CDR2: LGHNA, YSLEER. The CDR3 DNA sequence: TGCGCCAGCAGCCATGGACAGGGAGTTAGTGGCTACACCTTC. Protein sequence: CASSHGQGVSGYTF.

This clone appeared a few times. The chain uses TRBV7-2 and TRBJ1-6; maybe TRBD1 (6 bases). The V end was cut by 2 bases, the J end by 8 bases, with 13 bases between. CDR3 length: 15 amino acids. Germline CDR1 reads SGHTA; CDR2 reads FQGNSA. Written as DNA, the CDR3 is TGTGCCAGCAGCTTATTTGGGACAACCTATTCACCCCTCCACTTT. Its protein product is CASSLFGTTYSPLHF.

J is TRBJ1-2 and V is TRBV19; D uncertain. The germline V gene encodes CDR1 LNHDA and CDR2 SQIVND (reference sequence). The CDR3 is 10 residues long. V dropped 8 bases and J dropped 8 bases, with 9 bases sitting between them. The CDR3 DNA is TGTGCCAGTCATCGGGAGGGCTACACCTTC. It translates to CASHREGYTF.

This clone has a single count. The chain has TRBV18 and TRBJ1-3; no reliable D call. The germline V gene has CDR1 KGHSH and CDR2 LQKENI. This CDR3 comprises 14 residues. V was trimmed by 7 bases and J by 0 bases, leaving 10 bases between them. As DNA, the CDR3 is TGTGCCAGCTTTATTAGTAACTCTGGAAACACCATATATTTT. This codes for CASFISNSGNTIYF.

This clone has only one observation. V gene TRBV7-2 combines with J gene TRBJ1-1; maybe TRBD1 (5 bases). V lost 5 bases and J lost 3, with 19 bases in between. The CDR3 is 16 amino acids. Germline CDR1 reads SGHTA; CDR2 reads FQGNSA. CDR3 protein: CASSPPQGKGDTEAFF. CDR3 coding DNA: TGTGCCAGCAGCCCACCCCAGGGAAAGGGTGACACTGAAGCTTTCTTT.

This sequence joins TRBV30 and TRBJ1-6; D is perhaps TRBD1 (5 bases). The germline V gene encodes CDR1 GTSNPN and CDR2 SVGIG (reference sequence). V was shortened by 0 bases and J by 7 bases, with 7 bases between the two germline ends. The CDR3 length is 13 residues. In DNA, the CDR3 is TGTGCCTGGAGTGTACAGGTGAATTCACCCCTCCACTTT. This encodes CAWSVQVNSPLHF.

The V and J genes are TRBV19 and TRBJ2-5, with TRBD1 as a possible D gene (6 bases). The CDR3 covers 14 residues. Per the germline V gene, CDR1 is LNHDA and CDR2 is SQIVND (reference sequence). V was trimmed by 4 bases and J by 7 bases, leaving 16 bases between them. CDR3 sequence reads: CASSKRQALGTQYF. In DNA, the CDR3 is TGTGCCAGTAGTAAGCGACAGGCCTTGGGGACCCAGTACTTC.

The chain is built from TRBV28 and TRBJ2-1; 9 bases fit TRBD2. Trimming cost V 6 bases and J 0 bases; bases outside gene matches: 3. Per germline, CDR1 MDHEN and CDR2 SYDVKM. CDR3 size: 15 residues. CDR3 region: CASRNSGSSYNEQFF. In nucleotides, the CDR3 is TGTGCCAGCAGAAATAGCGGGAGCTCCTACAATGAGCAGTTCTTC.

This chain connects TRBV5-1 to TRBJ1-1; 9 bases fit TRBD1. Germline CDR1 SGHRS, CDR2 YFSETQ. The J segment lost 0 bases and the V segment lost 2 bases, leaving 8 bases of the junction unmatched. This CDR3 is 17 amino acids long. CDR3 sequence: CASSFGQGKGMNTEAFF. DNA of the CDR3: TGCGCCAGCAGCTTCGGACAGGGGAAGGGGATGAACACTGAAGCTTTCTTT.

The chain joins TRBV4-1 to TRBJ2-2, with TRBD2 matching 10 bases. The trim removed 4 bases at V and 2 bases at J, leaving 16 bases unmatched. The CDR3 has 20 residues. Germline CDR1 MGHRA, CDR2 YSYEKL. This CDR3 is CASSLGRSVAGGPNTGELFF. DNA for the CDR3: TGCGCCAGCAGCCTGGGACGTTCGGTAGCGGGGGGACCTAACACCGGGGAGCTGTTTTTT.

A note on this clone: This same CDR3 is encoded by further DNA sequences in the sample. The V and J genes are TRBV11-2 and TRBJ2-7; D is unclear. CDR1 and CDR2 (germline): SGHAT, FQNNGV. Trimming took 1 base from V and 2 from J, leaving 6 bases between them. There are 13 residues in the CDR3. The CDR3 DNA reads TGTGCCAGCAGCTTAGGACAAACCTACGAGCAGTACTTC. This sequence encodes CASSLGQTYEQYF.